This entry lists 10 T cell receptor beta chains sequenced from one sample in a study of CD8+ T cells in alopecia areata. The treatment is: oral pan-JAK inhibitor, 5-10 mg twice daily. RNA was isolated and reverse transcribed to cDNA, the sequencing template. TCRdb's copy holds only in-frame clones and misses some; the assay was immunoSEQ multiplex PCR. The sample includes 64,000 or so clones, around 45% of them seen just once. Sequenced here: CD8+ T cells sorted from blood, sampled at roughly week 36, from a patient treated with tofacitinib. Every receptor here comes from a human donor with alopecia areata.

This clone has more than one count but fewer than ten. This chain connects TRBV28 to TRBJ2-1; perhaps TRBD1 as D (5 bases). The CDR3 spans 17 residues. Trimming took off 9 bases at V and 1 base at J, with 22 bases between the two ends. The germline V gene encodes CDR1 MDHEN and CDR2 SYDVKM. CDR3 sequence (DNA): TGTGCCAGTTCAACCCGCAGGGTAGGTAGGTCCTACAATGAGCAGTTCTTC. This codes for CASSTRRVGRSYNEQFF.

This chain uses TRBV25-1 with TRBJ1-2, with TRBD1 matching over 7 bases. The ends lost 8 bases at V and 8 bases at J; junction bases unmatched: 11. CDR3 length: 13 residues. The germline CDR1 and CDR2 sequences are MGHDK and SYGVNS. The CDR3 DNA reads as TGTGCCAGCTTTGGACAGGCCTCGGTGGGCTACACCTTC. This encodes CASFGQASVGYTF.

This clone was seen a few times. The chain couples TRBV30 to TRBJ1-1; D is unclear. This CDR3 has 13 residues. Deletions cut 1 base from V and 3 bases from J, with 9 bases between. CDR1 is GTSNPN and CDR2 is SVGIG in the germline V gene (reference sequence). DNA for the CDR3: TGTGCCTGGAGTGAAGTGGGTTACACTGAAGCTTTCTTT. Translation gives CAWSEVGYTEAFF.

In this sample, this clone turned up a few times. CDR3 sequence (DNA): TGCAGCGTTGAGGGGGGTCTCCAAGAGACCCAGTACTTC. Translating gives CSVEGGLQETQYF. The J gene is TRBJ2-5, the V gene TRBV29-1, with D perhaps TRBD2 (6 bases). V was pared by 3 bases and J by 1 base, with 9 bases between. CDR3 size: 13 residues. CDR1 is SQVTM and CDR2 is ANQGSEA in the germline V gene.

V is TRBV1 and J is TRBJ2-2; the tabulated D call, TRBD2, remains unverified against the DNA. TRBV1 is deemed a pseudogene. The CDR3 is 20 amino acids. The CDR3 bases are TGCACCAGCAGCCAAGGAGGGCGGGAGTCGGTACGGAGGGCGGCCGGGGAGCTGTTTTTT. It yields the protein CTSSQGGRESVRRAAGELFF.

The CDR3 DNA is TGTGCCACCAGCAGTCCACAGGACACCGGGGAGCTGTTTTTT. It is translated as CATSSPQDTGELFF. The V call is TRBV15, the J call TRBJ2-2; weak D call: TRBD1 (5 bases). Between the trimmed V and J ends, which lost 3 bases and 3 bases, there was a span of 8 bases. Germline CDR1 LNHNV, CDR2 YYDKDF (reference sequence). This CDR3 contains 14 residues.

The chain combines TRBV7-9 with TRBJ1-1, with 8 positions matching TRBD1. The CDR3 covers 15 residues. CDR1 SEHNR and CDR2 FQNEAQ come from the germline V gene (reference sequence). Trimming cost V 6 bases and J 4 bases; bases outside gene matches: 10. The CDR3 DNA follows: TGTGCCAGCAGGGGGACAGGAAGGGGTAGCACTGAAGCTTTCTTT. The encoded protein is CASRGTGRGSTEAFF.

In this sample, this clone turned up a few times. This rearrangement joins TRBV29-1 to TRBJ2-2, with TRBD2 matching 7 bases. With V trimmed by 7 bases and J by 2 bases, 13 bases remained unmatched. The germline V gene encodes CDR1 SQVTM and CDR2 ANQGSEA. The CDR3 consists of 16 residues. The CDR3 is CSGGPKQRGNTGELFF. The DNA for the CDR3 is TGCAGCGGGGGTCCCAAACAGCGGGGTAACACCGGGGAGCTGTTTTTT.

This chain uses TRBV14 with TRBJ2-1; perhaps D is TRBD1 or TRBD2 (5 bases each). The CDR3 consists of 15 residues. Trimming stripped 8 bases from V and 7 bases from J, with 21 bases between. Germline V gene data show CDR1 as SGHDN and CDR2 as FVKESK. Here the CDR3 reads CASQPGGGRLNEQFF. CDR3 coding DNA: TGTGCCAGCCAGCCTGGGGGTGGCAGATTAAATGAGCAGTTCTTC.

This rearrangement joins TRBV9 to TRBJ2-6, with D perhaps TRBD2 (6 bases). Germline assignment: CDR1 SGDLS and CDR2 YYNGEE. V was clipped by 3 bases and J by 0 bases, with 10 bases between them. CDR3 length equals 16 residues. The CDR3 region is CASSARGLSGANVLTF. The CDR3 DNA sequence: TGTGCCAGCAGCGCTCGGGGACTCTCTGGGGCCAACGTCCTGACTTTC. Full variable domain (missing parts from reference TRBV9 and TRBJ2-6): DSGVTQTPKHLITATGQRVTLRCSPRSGDLSVYWYQQSLDQGLQFLIQYYNGEERAKGNILERFSAQQFPDLHSELNLSSLELGDSALYFCASSARGLSGANVLTFGAGSRLTVL.